These T cell receptor beta chains were read from a single sample in a study of siplizumab effects on memory and regulatory T cells. The assay was immunoSEQ multiplex PCR, and TCRdb's table has in-frame clones only and misses some. The repertoire holds roughly 120,000 clones, around 94% seen once, with roughly 1.5% in the top ten. Sequencing used non-Treg CD4+ T cells sorted from blood. These TCRs come from a human donor in good health. CDR3s include the opening cysteine and the closing phenylalanine or tryptophan. D genes are given only for firm matches. The size of a clone is reported for some rows only, either as once, few or many, or as a class for expanded clones.

D gene,CDR3 length,J gene,V gene,clone size,CDR3 protein,CDR3 DNA
-,15,TRBJ2-7,TRBV5-6,-,CASSLWRTANYEQYF,TGTGCCAGCAGCTTGTGGAGAACAGCTAACTACGAGCAGTACTTC
-,14,TRBJ1-1,TRBV11-2,few,CASSSVWGNTEAFF,TGTGCCAGCAGCTCTGTGTGGGGTAACACTGAAGCTTTCTTT
TRBD1,15,TRBJ2-3,TRBV5-1,-,CASSPGTGGTDTQYF,TGCGCCAGCAGCCCCGGGACAGGGGGCACAGATACGCAGTATTTT
-,13,TRBJ2-5,TRBV6-1,-,CASRGQGEETQYF,TGTGCCAGCAGAGGGCAGGGAGAAGAGACCCAGTACTTC
-,12,TRBJ2-2,TRBV28,-,CASSTPTGELFF,TGTGCCAGCAGTACACCCACCGGGGAGCTGTTTTTT
-,16,TRBJ2-2,TRBV11-3,-,CASSSEGHRNTGELFF,TGTGCCAGCAGCTCAGAAGGGCATAGGAACACCGGGGAGCTGTTTTTT
-,16,TRBJ2-7,TRBV9,once,CASSVGGSAISYEQYF,TGTGCCAGCAGCGTAGGTGGGTCTGCAATCTCCTACGAGCAGTACTTC
-,13,TRBJ2-1,TRBV9,-,CASSTTPESEQFF,TGTGCCAGCAGCACTACCCCGGAATCAGAGCAGTTCTTC
-,16,TRBJ2-1,TRBV5-6,-,CASSRKQGRVYNEQFF,TGTGCCAGCAGCCGAAAACAGGGTCGGGTGTACAATGAGCAGTTCTTC
TRBD1,18,TRBJ1-2,TRBV14,-,CASSQDFFGRGTEGGYTF,TGTGCCAGCAGCCAAGATTTCTTTGGTCGAGGGACAGAGGGAGGCTACACCTTC
-,15,TRBJ1-5,TRBV11-2,-,CASRTGTSSNQPQHF,TGTGCCAGCAGAACCGGGACGTCTAGCAATCAGCCCCAGCATTTT
-,14,TRBJ2-7,TRBV7-9,-,CASSQGSQSYEQYF,TGTGCCAGCAGTCAGGGCAGCCAATCCTACGAGCAGTACTTC
TRBD2,16,TRBJ2-7,TRBV6-4,once,CASSDVREGRAYEQYF,TGTGCCAGCAGTGACGTGCGGGAGGGCCGCGCCTACGAGCAGTACTTC
-,15,TRBJ1-6,TRBV9,few,CASSAPGGPNSPLHF,TGTGCCAGCAGCGCCCCCGGTGGGCCGAATTCACCCCTCCACTTT